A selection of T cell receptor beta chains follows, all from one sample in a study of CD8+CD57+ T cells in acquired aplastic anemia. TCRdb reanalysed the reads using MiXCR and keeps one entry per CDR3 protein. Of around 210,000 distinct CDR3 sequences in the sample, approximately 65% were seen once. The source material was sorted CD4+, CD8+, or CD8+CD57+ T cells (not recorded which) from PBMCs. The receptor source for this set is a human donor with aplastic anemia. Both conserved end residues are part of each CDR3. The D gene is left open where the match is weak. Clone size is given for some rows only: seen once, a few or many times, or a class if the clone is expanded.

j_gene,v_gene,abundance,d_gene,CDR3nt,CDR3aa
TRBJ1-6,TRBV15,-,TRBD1,TGTGCCACCAGCGACGAAGGACGCAGGGGGCAATATTCACCCCTCCACTTT,CATSDEGRRGQYSPLHF
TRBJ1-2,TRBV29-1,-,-,TGCAGCTCCCTGGAGGGTAACTATGGCTACACCTTC,CSSLEGNYGYTF
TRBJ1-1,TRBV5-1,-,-,TGCGCCAGCAGCGGGGGGGGAGGAATGAACACTGAAGCTTTCTTT,CASSGGGGMNTEAFF
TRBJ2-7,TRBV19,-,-,TGTGCCAGTAGTCCCCGGCAGCGGTACGAGCAGTACTTC,CASSPRQRYEQYF
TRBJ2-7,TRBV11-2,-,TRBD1,TGTGCCAGCAGCCTGGGACAGGTGAGCTCCTACGAGCAGTACTTC,CASSLGQVSSYEQYF
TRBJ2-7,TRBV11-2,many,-,TGTGCCAGCAGCCCCGAGGGGGGGGTCGAGCAGTACTTC,CASSPEGGVEQYF
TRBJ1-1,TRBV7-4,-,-,TGTGCCAGCATGGACGGGAACACTGAAGCTTTCTTT,CASMDGNTEAFF
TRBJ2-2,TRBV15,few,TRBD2,TGTGCCACCAGCAGACCGGGGAGGGACACCGGGGAGCTGTTTTTT,CATSRPGRDTGELFF
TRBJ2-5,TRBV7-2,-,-,TGTGCCAGCAGCCGTAGAGGTCCTAGACTCCAAGAGACCCAGTACTTC,CASSRRGPRLQETQYF
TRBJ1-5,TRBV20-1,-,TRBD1,TGCAGTGCTAGTGGGGACAGGGACTATCAGCCCCAGCATTTT,CSASGDRDYQPQHF
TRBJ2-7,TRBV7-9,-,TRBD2,TGTGCCAGCAGCCCCAATAGCGGGCCAAGCTCCTACGAGCTGTACTTC,CASSPNSGPSSYELYF
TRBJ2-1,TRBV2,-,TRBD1,TGTGCCAGCAGATCGGGACAGGGTGTCGATGAGCAGTTCTTC,CASRSGQGVDEQFF
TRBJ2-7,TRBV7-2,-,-,TGTGCCAGCAGCCTAGACCCAGTTTCCTACGAGCAGTACTTC,CASSLDPVSYEQYF
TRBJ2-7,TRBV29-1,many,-,TGCAGCGCCCTTGGACACCTCTCCTACGAGCAGTACTTC,CSALGHLSYEQYF
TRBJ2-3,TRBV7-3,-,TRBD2,TGTGCCAGCAGCTCTGCCCCGGGACTAGTGACGCGGGATACGCAGTATTTT,CASSSAPGLVTRDTQYF
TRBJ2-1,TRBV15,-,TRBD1,TGTGCCGTACCGGGACAGGGCTACAATGAGCAGTTCTTC,CAVPGQGYNEQFF
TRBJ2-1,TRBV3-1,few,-,TGTGCCAGCAGTCCCCGGGACCCGGACTGGGAGCAGTTCTTC,CASSPRDPDWEQFF
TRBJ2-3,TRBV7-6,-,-,TGTGCCAGCAGCGACAGAAGCACAGATACGCAGTATTTT,CASSDRSTDTQYF
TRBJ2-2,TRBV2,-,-,TGTGCCAGCAGTGAAATAGTCACCGGGGAGCTGTTTTTT,CASSEIVTGELFF
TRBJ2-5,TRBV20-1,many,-,TGCAGTGCCGTTGGGGTGCGGGGAGGCGCAAAGACCCAGTACTTC,CSAVGVRGGAKTQYF
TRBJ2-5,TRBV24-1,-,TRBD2,TGTGCCACCAGTGGCACTAGCGGGCGAGGTGGGAGAGAGACCCAGTACTTC,CATSGTSGRGGRETQYF
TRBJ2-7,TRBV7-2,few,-,TGTGCCAGCAGCTTAGCTCGCGAGCAGTACTTC,CASSLAREQYF
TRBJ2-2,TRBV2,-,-,TGTGCCAGCAGAACTAGCATTGAGGAGCTGTTTTTT,CASRTSIEELFF
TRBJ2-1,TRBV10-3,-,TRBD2,TGTGCCATCAGTGACTGGACTGCGACTAGCGGGGTAGGCAATGAGCAGTTCTTC,CAISDWTATSGVGNEQFF
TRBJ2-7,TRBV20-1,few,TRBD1,TGCAGTGCTAGAGATCAGACAGGGGGCTACGAGCAGTACTTC,CSARDQTGGYEQYF
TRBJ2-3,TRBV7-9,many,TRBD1,TGTGCCAGCAGCCCAACAGGGGTAACCACAGATACGCAGTATTTT,CASSPTGVTTDTQYF
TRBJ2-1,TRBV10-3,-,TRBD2,TGTGCCACAGTAGCGGGAGTGAGCTCCTACAATGAGCAGTTCTTC,CATVAGVSSYNEQFF
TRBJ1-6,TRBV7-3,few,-,TGTGCCAGCAGCCCCGGACTAACAAGGCTTCACTTT,CASSPGLTRLHF
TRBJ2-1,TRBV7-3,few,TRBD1,TGTGCCAGCAGCGCTCAATGGGACAGTCCACTGTTCTTC,CASSAQWDSPLFF
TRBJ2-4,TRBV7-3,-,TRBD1,TGTGCCAGCAGCTCCCGCCCACAAGGGGGCTCCAGGTGGGACATTCAGTACTTC,CASSSRPQGGSRWDIQYF
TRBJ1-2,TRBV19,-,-,TGTGCCAGTAGTATCAGGGGATATGGCTACACCTTC,CASSIRGYGYTF
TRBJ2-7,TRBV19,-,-,TGTGCCAGTAGTAAAACTTCAGCAGCCTACGAGCAGTACTTC,CASSKTSAAYEQYF
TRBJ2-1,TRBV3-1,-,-,TGTGCCAGCAGCCTAAGTCTTGGGGAGCAGTTCTTC,CASSLSLGEQFF
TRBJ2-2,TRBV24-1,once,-,TGTGCCACCAGTGTGTCATTGGGCCTCGTTTCATCGGCGAACACCGGGGAGCTGTTTTTT,CATSVSLGLVSSANTGELFF
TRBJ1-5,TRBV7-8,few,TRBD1,TGTGCCAGCAGCTTAAGGGGACAGTCCCAAAGCAATCAGCCCCAGCATTTT,CASSLRGQSQSNQPQHF
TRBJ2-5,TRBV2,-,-,TGTGCCAGCTCGGGACAAAAAGGGGATGAGACCCAGTACTTC,CASSGQKGDETQYF
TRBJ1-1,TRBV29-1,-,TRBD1,TGCAGCGTCGACGACAGGGGCGGCACTGAAGCTTTCTTT,CSVDDRGGTEAFF
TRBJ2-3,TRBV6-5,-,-,TGTGCCAGCAGTACAGGGGGGGCTGGCACAGATACGCAGTATTTT,CASSTGGAGTDTQYF
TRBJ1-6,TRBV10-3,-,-,TGTGCCGGGGGGAGCTCCTATAATTCACCCCTCCACTTT,CAGGSSYNSPLHF
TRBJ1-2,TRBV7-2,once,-,TGTGCCAGCAGCTTAGGCAACAGCTTGAGTGGCTACACCTTC,CASSLGNSLSGYTF
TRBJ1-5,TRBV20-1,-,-,TGCAGTGCTAGCCCTTCCGGGAGAGTTAGCAATCAGCCCCAGCATTTT,CSASPSGRVSNQPQHF
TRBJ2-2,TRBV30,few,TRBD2,TGTGCCTGGAGTGTACTAGCGGGGGGCGACGCCGGGGAGCTGTTTTTT,CAWSVLAGGDAGELFF